The 18 T cell receptor beta chains reported below all come from one sample, sequenced in a study of blood T cell repertoires in COVID-19. Profiling relied on immunoSEQ multiplex PCR, and the TCRdb table lists in-frame clones only, not all of them. The sample consists of 180,000 or so clones, 65% to 85% of them appearing once. Source material: PBMCs or T cells enriched from blood (not recorded which). The receptors were gathered from a woman in her forties or fifties in a cohort exposed to, infected with or recovered from COVID-19 (not recorded which).

This clone was picked up one time. The chain combines TRBV7-2 with TRBJ2-7; TRBD1 agrees at 12 bases. The germline gives CDR1 SGHTA, CDR2 FQGNSA. This CDR3 comprises 15 residues. V lost 4 bases, J lost 4 bases, and 5 bases stayed unmatched. CDR3 loop: CASSSGTGGRYEQYF. The CDR3 region has the DNA TGTGCCAGCAGCTCCGGGACAGGGGGCAGGTACGAGCAGTACTTC. The full variable domain, with the rest looked up from reference TRBV7-2 and TRBJ2-7, is GAGVSQSPSNKVTEKGKDVELRCDPISGHTALYWYRQSLGQGLEFLIYFQGNSAPDKSGLPSDRFSAERTGGSVSTLTIQRTQQEDSAVYLCASSSGTGGRYEQYFGPGTRLTVT.

The CDR3 bases are TGTGCCAGTAGTGGGTGGGCAACCACTAGCACAGATACGCAGTATTTT. Protein: CASSGWATTSTDTQYF. The chain recombines TRBV19 with TRBJ2-3; D ambiguous. V lost 5 bases to trimming and J lost 0 bases, with 15 bases between them. Germline V gene data show CDR1 as LNHDA and CDR2 as SQIVND (reference sequence). The CDR3 runs 16 residues. Full variable domain (outside the CDR3, taken from reference TRBV19 and TRBJ2-3): DGGITQSPKYLFRKEGQNVTLSCEQNLNHDAMYWYRQDPGQGLRLIYYSQIVNDFQKGDIAEGYSVSREKKESFPLTVTSAQKNPTAFYLCASSGWATTSTDTQYFGPGTRLTVL.

In this sample, this clone turned up a few times. V and J are TRBV3-1 (or the pseudogene TRBV3-2) and TRBJ2-7; maybe TRBD2 (5 bases). CDR3 length equals 15 residues. Deletions cut 0 bases from V and 2 bases from J, with 11 bases between. Germline V gene sequence: CDR1 LGHDT, CDR2 YNNKEL (reference sequence). The chain's CDR3 is CASSQDLLAPYEQYF. CDR3 nucleotides: TGTGCCAGCAGCCAAGACCTCCTAGCTCCCTACGAGCAGTACTTC.

This clone was counted at least ten times. This chain links TRBV5-6 with TRBJ2-1; no reliable D call. The V end lost 2 bases, the J end lost 0 bases, and 15 bases lay between the germline ends. Germline CDR1 SGHDT, CDR2 YYEEEE. The length of the CDR3 is 17 residues. The CDR3 protein is CASSFSVASSSYNEQFF. In DNA form, the CDR3 reads TGTGCCAGCAGCTTTTCAGTAGCCTCGAGCTCCTACAATGAGCAGTTCTTC.

The rearrangement uses TRBV27 and TRBJ2-1, with 7 bases that match TRBD2. The V segment lost 7 bases and the J segment 0 bases; nucleotides outside the gene matches: 6. CDR1 is MNHEY and CDR2 is SMNVEV in the germline V gene (reference sequence). This CDR3 region has 15 residues. CDR3 in amino acids: CASKVGGSSYNEQFF. For the CDR3, the DNA is TGTGCCAGCAAGGTAGGCGGGAGCTCCTACAATGAGCAGTTCTTC.

There are a few counts of this clone. The chain couples TRBV7-3 to TRBJ2-2, with a tentative D call TRBD2 (6 bases). V was pared by 2 bases and J by 4 bases, with 8 bases between. Per germline, CDR1 SGHTA and CDR2 FQGTGA. The CDR3 is 14 amino acids. The CDR3 coding sequence is TGTGCCAGCAGCTTAGCCGGGGGCACCGGGGAGCTGTTTTTT. Translation gives CASSLAGGTGELFF.

The chain links TRBV12-3 or TRBV12-4 to TRBJ1-2; D is perhaps TRBD1 (6 bases). V was trimmed by 2 bases and J by 8 bases, leaving 12 bases between them. The CDR3 sequence is 13 residues long. In DNA, the CDR3 is TGTGCCAGCAGTTTAAACAGGGCGGAAGGCTACACCTTC. Translation gives CASSLNRAEGYTF.

V and J are TRBV24-1 and TRBJ2-7, with D tentatively TRBD1 (6 bases). The V gene lost 3 bases and the J gene lost 2 bases, with 16 bases spanning the gap. Per the germline V gene, CDR1 is KGHDR and CDR2 is SFDVKD. The CDR3 totals 16 residues. CDR3 protein: CATSDHPPGHTYEQYF. The CDR3 bases are TGTGCCACCAGTGATCACCCACCGGGACATACCTACGAGCAGTACTTC.

The V gene is TRBV28, the J gene TRBJ1-4, with 8 bases matching TRBD1. The CDR3 spans 14 residues. The J segment lost 6 bases and the V segment lost 7 bases, leaving 7 bases of the junction unmatched. Per the germline V gene, CDR1 is MDHEN and CDR2 is SYDVKM. In DNA, the CDR3 is TGTGCCAGCACCGAGGACAGGGTAGATGAAAAACTGTTTTTT. This translates into CASTEDRVDEKLFF.

The sample holds one count of this clone. The gene calls are TRBV13 and TRBJ2-5; a possible D gene is TRBD1 (5 bases). The CDR3 loop spans 15 amino acids. The V gene lost 5 bases and the J gene lost 5 bases, with 18 bases spanning the gap. CDR1 and CDR2 from the germline V gene are PRHDT and FYEKMQ (reference sequence). Here the CDR3 reads CASSQLNGRAETQYF. The CDR3, as DNA: TGTGCCAGCAGCCAACTTAATGGCAGGGCTGAGACCCAGTACTTC.

The gene calls are TRBV7-3 and TRBJ2-7; a possible D gene is TRBD2 (6 bases). The CDR3 runs to 13 residues. Trimming removed 1 base at V and 3 bases at J, with 7 bases between. From germline, CDR1 is SGHTA and CDR2 FQGTGA. This CDR3 reads CASSLMRGYEQYF. Written as DNA, the CDR3 is TGTGCCAGCAGCTTAATGCGGGGCTACGAGCAGTACTTC.

The chain employs TRBV11-2 and TRBJ2-3, with a possible D match to TRBD2 (6 bases). The CDR3 is made up of 17 amino acids. Germline CDR1 SGHAT, CDR2 FQNNGV. V was cut by 2 bases and J by 1 base, with 16 bases left in between. As DNA, the CDR3 is TGTGCCAGCAGCTTATGGTATGGAGGGGAGCGCACAGATACGCAGTATTTT. Translation: CASSLWYGGERTDTQYF.

This clone was seen only once. The chain recombines TRBV30 with TRBJ2-3; the match to TRBD2 covers 8 bases. This CDR3 is built from 15 residues. Germline V CDR1 and CDR2: GTSNPN, SVGIG (reference sequence). J was trimmed by 3 bases and V by 5 bases; bases with no gene match: 10. DNA for the CDR3: TGTGCCTGGGGGGACCGGGGGGGCCGAACAGATACGCAGTATTTT. It is translated as CAWGDRGGRTDTQYF.

The chain is built from TRBV19 and TRBJ1-5; a possible D gene is TRBD1 (5 bases). Germline values: CDR1 LNHDA, CDR2 SQIVND (reference sequence). The CDR3 has 13 amino acids. The germline V and J ends were trimmed by 8 bases and 5 bases, with 13 bases remaining between them. The CDR3 here is CASLPGEDQPQHF. CDR3 bases: TGTGCCAGTCTTCCGGGGGAGGATCAGCCCCAGCATTTT. Together with reference TRBV19 and TRBJ1-5, the CDR3 gives the full variable domain: DGGITQSPKYLFRKEGQNVTLSCEQNLNHDAMYWYRQDPGQGLRLIYYSQIVNDFQKGDIAEGYSVSREKKESFPLTVTSAQKNPTAFYLCASLPGEDQPQHFGDGTRLSIL.

The J gene is TRBJ2-5, the V gene TRBV25-1; 7 positions agree with TRBD1. Germline CDR1 is MGHDK and CDR2 is SYGVNS. CDR3 length equals 14 residues. The V and J ends lost 4 bases and 3 bases, in that order; junction bases with no gene match: 5. The CDR3 nucleotides are TGTGCCAGCAGTGCACCGGGACAGAAAGAGACCCAGTACTTC. It translates to CASSAPGQKETQYF.

The chain joins TRBV7-9 to TRBJ2-7; 7 bases fit TRBD2. V gave up 1 base and J gave up 2 bases; unmatched junction bases: 5. CDR3 length: 15 residues. CDR1 and CDR2 (germline): SEHNR, FQNEAQ (reference sequence). The CDR3 DNA reads TGTGCCAGCAGCTTAGGATCTAGCGGAACCTACGAGCAGTACTTC. It codes for CASSLGSSGTYEQYF. The entire variable domain, with the rest obtained from reference TRBV7-9 and TRBJ2-7, is as follows: DTGVSQNPRHKITKRGQNVTFRCDPISEHNRLYWYRQTLGQGPEFLTYFQNEAQLEKSRLLSDRFSAERPKGSFSTLEIQRTEQGDSAMYLCASSLGSSGTYEQYFGPGTRLTVT.

This clone came up a few times. The chain joins TRBV5-1 to TRBJ2-5, with 7 nucleotides matching TRBD2. Germline trimming cut 0 bases from V and 5 bases from J; bases unmatched to any gene: 7. This CDR3 region has 15 residues. Germline V gene lookup returns CDR1 SGHRS and CDR2 YFSETQ. The CDR3, as DNA: TGCGCCAGCAGCTTGGAAGCGGGGAAGGGGGAGACCCAGTACTTC. Translated: CASSLEAGKGETQYF.

The rearrangement links TRBV28 to TRBJ2-5, with D perhaps matching TRBD1 (5 bases). CDR3 size: 14 residues. Germline CDR1 reads MDHEN; CDR2 reads SYDVKM. The V end was cut by 3 bases, the J end by 3 bases, with 11 bases between. CDR3 protein: CASSFMDTKETQYF. The CDR3 bases are TGTGCCAGCAGTTTTATGGACACAAAAGAGACCCAGTACTTC.